These T cell receptor beta chains were read from a single sample in a study of blood T cell repertoires in COVID-19. Here immunoSEQ multiplex PCR was the method, and the copy in TCRdb shows in-frame clones only, minus some. The sample records about 110,000 clones, 80% to 90% being singletons. The sequencing input was peripheral blood. These receptors all come from a woman aged 60 to 75 with acute or convalescent COVID-19. Each CDR3 is given without its conserved first and last residue.

V gene: TRBV2
J gene: TRBJ2-6
CDR3 protein: ASSVRAGANVLT

V gene: TRBV18
J gene: TRBJ1-6
CDR3 protein: ASTSGQNNSPLH

V gene: TRBV4-3
J gene: TRBJ1-2
CDR3 protein: ASSQENGGAGGYT

V gene: TRBV29-1
J gene: TRBJ2-3
CDR3 protein: SVDSVSVATPSTDTQY

V gene: TRBV28
J gene: TRBJ1-2
CDR3 protein: AGAPFFSNYGYT

V gene: TRBV14
J gene: TRBJ1-2
CDR3 protein: ASGPGYGYT

V gene: TRBV6-6
J gene: TRBJ2-7
CDR3 protein: ASSLLDRGGEQY

V gene: TRBV13
J gene: TRBJ2-2
CDR3 protein: ASSLVVGQGIAGELF

V gene: TRBV19
J gene: TRBJ1-2
CDR3 protein: ASSTRTGGAYGYT

V gene: TRBV18
J gene: TRBJ1-2
CDR3 protein: ASSPVLGQGDYGYT

V gene: TRBV9
J gene: TRBJ1-4
CDR3 protein: ASSVFGQSNEKLF

V gene: TRBV24-1
J gene: TRBJ1-1
CDR3 protein: ATSDPTNTEAF

V gene: TRBV18
J gene: TRBJ2-7
CDR3 protein: ASSPSQTGFTYEQY

V gene: TRBV11-2
J gene: TRBJ1-6
CDR3 protein: ASSLGRNNSPLH

V gene: TRBV28
J gene: TRBJ1-6
CDR3 protein: ASIERGPTGRNSPLH

V gene: TRBV9
J gene: TRBJ1-2
CDR3 protein: ASSSTNREGGYT

V gene: TRBV2
J gene: TRBJ2-7
CDR3 protein: ASSTEGAGQEQY

V gene: TRBV5-4
J gene: TRBJ2-3
CDR3 protein: ASSPGTFTDTQY

V gene: TRBV6-4
J gene: TRBJ1-5
CDR3 protein: ARRMGGDYQPQH

V gene: TRBV6-6
J gene: TRBJ2-5
CDR3 protein: ASRDSGTGLQETQY

V gene: TRBV6-5
J gene: TRBJ1-1
CDR3 protein: ASTNPQGGAF

V gene: TRBV15
J gene: TRBJ2-7
CDR3 protein: ATSGLAGGIAYEQY

V gene: TRBV7-9
J gene: TRBJ1-4
CDR3 protein: ASSLRATNEKLF

V gene: TRBV28
J gene: TRBJ2-5
CDR3 protein: ASSLLARRRIETQY

V gene: TRBV3-1/TRBV3-2
J gene: TRBJ1-3
CDR3 protein: ASSLSQGGGNTIY

V gene: TRBV14
J gene: TRBJ2-5
CDR3 protein: ASSQVRGMETQY

V gene: TRBV29-1
J gene: TRBJ1-6
CDR3 protein: SVEEGGDSPLH

V gene: TRBV6-2/TRBV6-3
J gene: TRBJ1-2
CDR3 protein: ASSGRLGGYGYT

V gene: TRBV7-9
J gene: TRBJ2-5
CDR3 protein: ASSLPTSETQY

V gene: TRBV7-9
J gene: TRBJ2-7
CDR3 protein: ASSLVANYEQY

V gene: TRBV7-8
J gene: TRBJ2-3
CDR3 protein: ASSLLPDSSTDTQY

V gene: TRBV5-1
J gene: TRBJ1-6
CDR3 protein: ASSLPGQPSHNSPLH

V gene: TRBV6-5
J gene: TRBJ1-3
CDR3 protein: ASSYGQAPSGNTIY

V gene: TRBV11-2
J gene: TRBJ1-3
CDR3 protein: ASSLGLSGNTIY

V gene: TRBV19
J gene: TRBJ1-1
CDR3 protein: ASSPRAGVHEAF

V gene: TRBV2
J gene: TRBJ2-1
CDR3 protein: ASSLGQAGGEQF

V gene: TRBV19
J gene: TRBJ1-2
CDR3 protein: ASRRITGNSGYT

V gene: TRBV4-2
J gene: TRBJ2-1
CDR3 protein: ASSHETSGKGEQF

V gene: TRBV5-5
J gene: TRBJ1-1
CDR3 protein: ASSLWHSEAF

V gene: TRBV6-2/TRBV6-3
J gene: TRBJ1-5
CDR3 protein: ASSYSHKPQH